The rows below give T cell receptor beta chains drawn from one sample of a study of T cell repertoires in cytomegalovirus infection. Using its own MiXCR run on the reads, TCRdb lists one record per CDR3 protein. Altogether roughly 170,000 distinct CDR3 sequences are present, less than 25% being singletons, with the ten largest covering 25%. Their antigens remain unidentified. This sample comprised CD8+ T cells from cultured PBMCs, obtained from culture after CMV antigen stimulation. These receptors all come from a human donor in good health (CMV status not recorded). Some clones in this sample may be carry-over from other donors' samples. The CDR3 runs from the conserved cysteine through the conserved F or W. Fields, in order: J gene, D gene, V gene, clone size, CDR3 length, CDR3 DNA, CDR3 protein. D genes are given only for firm matches. Clone size is shown for a subset of rows, as once, few, many or a class of expanded clone.

TRBJ1-2	.	TRBV6-1	few	13	TGTGCCAGCAGACCGGGACAAGCCTATGGCTACACCTTC	CASRPGQAYGYTF
TRBJ1-1	TRBD1	TRBV10-3	.	14	TGTGCCATCAGTGACCGGGACAGGAACACTGAAGCTTTCTTT	CAISDRDRNTEAFF
TRBJ2-5	.	TRBV6-1	.	15	TGTGCCAGCCTACAGTCGGGACGCCCGGGGGAGACCCAGTACTTC	CASLQSGRPGETQYF
TRBJ1-2	TRBD1	TRBV15	few	15	TGTGCCACCAGCAGGACCGGGACAGGGAACTATGGCTACACCTTC	CATSRTGTGNYGYTF
TRBJ2-5	TRBD2	TRBV12-3/TRBV12-4	.	14	TGTGCCAGCAACCCTAGCGGGGGGCAAGAGACCCAGTACTTC	CASNPSGGQETQYF
TRBJ1-5	.	TRBV6-2/TRBV6-3	.	16	TGTGCCAGCACCCACCCCGGGACGGGTAGCAATCAGCCCCAGCATTTT	CASTHPGTGSNQPQHF
TRBJ2-1	TRBD2	TRBV7-6	.	16	TGTGCCAGCAGCTTACCAGCGGGGAGCTCCTACAATGAGCAGTTCTTC	CASSLPAGSSYNEQFF
TRBJ1-2	.	TRBV7-8	few	18	TGTGCCAGCAGCCCGGAAGTCGCCGGACGCAGATTGAACTATGGCTACACCTTC	CASSPEVAGRRLNYGYTF
TRBJ2-2	.	TRBV28	few	15	TGTGCCAGCAGTTCACGGGACAGCGGGACCGGGGAGCTGTTTTTT	CASSSRDSGTGELFF
TRBJ2-3	TRBD2	TRBV7-3	.	15	TGTGCCAGCAGCGGTACAGCGGGAGTCACAGATACGCAGTATTTT	CASSGTAGVTDTQYF
TRBJ2-2	.	TRBV7-2	.	16	TGTGCCAGCAGCTCCGCGACAGAAATTTATACCGGGGAGCTGTTTTTT	CASSSATEIYTGELFF
TRBJ1-5	.	TRBV12-3/TRBV12-4	.	14	TGTGCCAGCAGTCCATGGGACCCCAATCAGCCCCAGCATTTT	CASSPWDPNQPQHF
TRBJ2-3	.	TRBV6-1	.	16	TGTGCCAGCAGTGAGCTTCCCCTCATTAGCACAGATACGCAGTATTTT	CASSELPLISTDTQYF
TRBJ1-2	.	TRBV6-5	few	13	TGTGCCAGCAGTTACGGGGAGGATTATGGCTACACCTTC	CASSYGEDYGYTF
TRBJ2-2	TRBD2	TRBV12-3/TRBV12-4	.	15	TGTGCCAGCAGTTTGAGCGGGGGGGCCACCGGGGAGCTGTTTTTT	CASSLSGGATGELFF
TRBJ2-3	.	TRBV12-5	.	13	TGTGCTAGTGGTTTGGAAAACACAGATACGCAGTATTTT	CASGLENTDTQYF
TRBJ1-6	.	TRBV27	.	13	TGTGCCAGTAGGATCAGGGCTAATTCACCCCTCCACTTT	CASRIRANSPLHF
TRBJ2-7	.	TRBV15	once	15	TGTGCCACCAGCAGAGATAGGTCAGGGGCGCACGAGCAGTACTTC	CATSRDRSGAHEQYF
TRBJ2-1	.	TRBV7-2	.	15	TGTGCCAGCGGCTCCACCGGCTCCCGGGGGAATGAGCAGTTCTTC	CASGSTGSRGNEQFF
TRBJ1-5	TRBD1	TRBV6-8	few	16	TGTGCCAGCAGTTACACGCGGGACAGGGGTAATCAGCCCCAGCATTTT	CASSYTRDRGNQPQHF
TRBJ1-1	TRBD1	TRBV27	.	15	TGTGCCAGCAGTTACGACAGGGGGCTGAGGACTGAAGCTTTCTTT	CASSYDRGLRTEAFF
TRBJ1-1	.	TRBV4-3	few	17	TGCGCCAGCAGCCAAGATGAGTGGGCCGGGAGAGGCACTGAAGCTTTCTTT	CASSQDEWAGRGTEAFF
TRBJ2-6	.	TRBV9	few	21	TGTGCCAGCAGCGGAAGAGGCCGGGACACCGAATTCCTCTCTGGGGCCAACGTCCTGACTTTC	CASSGRGRDTEFLSGANVLTF
TRBJ2-7	.	TRBV7-9	.	12	TGTGCCAGCAGCTTTGGTCTTGACGAGCAGTACTTC	CASSFGLDEQYF
TRBJ1-2	.	TRBV7-2	.	16	TGTGCCAGCGGGACCTTAGACAGATCCCCTTTCTATGGCTACACCTTC	CASGTLDRSPFYGYTF
TRBJ2-7	TRBD1	TRBV7-9	.	15	TGTGCCAGCAGCTCCCCGGACAGGGCTGCCTACGAGCAGTACTTC	CASSSPDRAAYEQYF
TRBJ2-3	TRBD2	TRBV12-3/TRBV12-4	.	17	TGTGCCAGCAGTCAACTTGGACTAGCGGAGAGCACAGATACGCAGTATTTT	CASSQLGLAESTDTQYF
TRBJ1-6	TRBD1	TRBV6-2/TRBV6-3	few	16	TGTGCCAGCACCCCGGACAGGAGCTCCTATAATTCACCCCTCCACTTT	CASTPDRSSYNSPLHF
TRBJ2-7	TRBD1	TRBV6-1	.	15	TGTGCCAGCAGTGAATGGACAGGGAACTCCTACGAGCAGTACTTC	CASSEWTGNSYEQYF
TRBJ2-5	.	TRBV11-3	.	14	TGTGCCAGCACCTTACAAGGGGGGCAAGAGACCCAGTACTTC	CASTLQGGQETQYF
TRBJ1-6	.	TRBV5-6	.	16	TGTGCCAGCAGCAACCCTTCAATCTCCTATAATTCACCCCTCCACTTT	CASSNPSISYNSPLHF
TRBJ1-2	.	TRBV7-9	.	13	TGTGCCAGCAGCAAAACAGGGTCCCATGGCTACACCTTC	CASSKTGSHGYTF
TRBJ2-5	TRBD2	TRBV7-2	.	17	TGTGCCAGCAGCTTATTCAAGGGGACTAGCGGGAAAGAGACCCAGTACTTC	CASSLFKGTSGKETQYF
TRBJ2-7	.	TRBV7-2	.	13	TGTGCCAGCAGCTTAGTGGAGACCTACGAGCAGTACTTC	CASSLVETYEQYF
TRBJ1-1	TRBD1	TRBV6-2/TRBV6-3	.	14	TGTGCCAGCAGCCCCGGACAGGGTGTCACTGAAGCTTTCTTT	CASSPGQGVTEAFF
TRBJ2-3	.	TRBV20-1	once	18	TGCAGTGCTAGTAGCGACCCTTTTGATCGACGGGTCACAGATACGCAGTATTTT	CSASSDPFDRRVTDTQYF
TRBJ1-5	.	TRBV20-1	few	14	TGCAGTGCTAGAGATCGCGCCCTGTCGGAGCCCCAGCATTTT	CSARDRALSEPQHF
TRBJ2-7	.	TRBV4-3	few	16	TGCGCCAGCAGCCAAGAACGAGGGTTCGGGAACTACGAGCAGTACTTC	CASSQERGFGNYEQYF
TRBJ1-2	TRBD1	TRBV6-2/TRBV6-3	.	16	TGTGCCAGCAGTTACGTATACAGGGGGCGAGACTATGGCTACACCTTC	CASSYVYRGRDYGYTF
TRBJ1-2	.	TRBV12-3/TRBV12-4	few	13	TGTGCCAGCAGTCACCCGAGGGATTATGGCTACACCTTC	CASSHPRDYGYTF
TRBJ1-2	.	TRBV6-5	.	17	TGTGCCAGCAGCCCTGCGAAGGGGGAAGGTCCCTACTATGGCTACACCTTC	CASSPAKGEGPYYGYTF
TRBJ1-1	.	TRBV20-1	once	15	TGCAGTGCTCTCTCAATCCCTACAGGGAACACTGAAGCTTTCTTT	CSALSIPTGNTEAFF
TRBJ2-1	TRBD2	TRBV5-8	few	18	TGTGCCAGCAGCTTTACGAGAGGGACTAGCGGGGGTGACAATGAGCAGTTCTTC	CASSFTRGTSGGDNEQFF
TRBJ1-5	.	TRBV12-3/TRBV12-4	.	15	TGTGCCAGCAGTTCAAGGAGGGACAGCAATCAGCCCCAGCATTTT	CASSSRRDSNQPQHF
TRBJ1-3	TRBD1	TRBV7-2	few	14	TGTGCCAGCAGCGGCTGGACAGGTGGTGACACCATATATTTT	CASSGWTGGDTIYF
TRBJ2-5	.	TRBV7-6	.	11	TGTGCCAGCAGGGAGAAAGAGACCCAGTACTTC	CASREKETQYF
TRBJ1-1	.	TRBV9	few	13	TGTGCCAGCAGCTCGATGACTGGAGAAGAAGCTTTCTTT	CASSSMTGEEAFF